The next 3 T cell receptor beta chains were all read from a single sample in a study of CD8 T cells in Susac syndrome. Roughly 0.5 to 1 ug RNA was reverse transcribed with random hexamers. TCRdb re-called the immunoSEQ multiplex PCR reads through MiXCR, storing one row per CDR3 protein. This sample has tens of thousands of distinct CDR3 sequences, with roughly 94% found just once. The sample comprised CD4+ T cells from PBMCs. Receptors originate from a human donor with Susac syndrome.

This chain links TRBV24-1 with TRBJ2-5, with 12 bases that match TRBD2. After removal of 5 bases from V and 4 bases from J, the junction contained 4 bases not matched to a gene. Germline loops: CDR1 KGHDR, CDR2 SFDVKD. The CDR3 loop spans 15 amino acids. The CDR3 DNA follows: TGTGCCACCAGTGGGACTAGCGGGGCGGCAGAGACCCAGTACTTC. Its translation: CATSGTSGAAETQYF.

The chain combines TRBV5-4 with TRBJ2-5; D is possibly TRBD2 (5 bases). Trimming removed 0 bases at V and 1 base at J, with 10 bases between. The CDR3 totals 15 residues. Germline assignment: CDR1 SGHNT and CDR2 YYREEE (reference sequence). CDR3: CASSLEERRQETQYF. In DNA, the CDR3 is TGTGCCAGCAGCTTGGAGGAGCGGCGCCAAGAGACCCAGTACTTC. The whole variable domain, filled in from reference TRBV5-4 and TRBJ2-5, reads ETGVTQSPTHLIKTRGQQVTLRCSSQSGHNTVSWYQQALGQGPQFIFQYYREEENGRGNFPPRFSGLQFPNYSSELNVNALELDDSALYLCASSLEERRQETQYFGPGTRLLVL.

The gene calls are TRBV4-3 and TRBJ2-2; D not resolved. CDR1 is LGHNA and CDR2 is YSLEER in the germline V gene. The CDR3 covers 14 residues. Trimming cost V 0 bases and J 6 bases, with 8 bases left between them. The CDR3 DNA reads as TGCGCCAGCAGCCAAGATACGGGCCCCGGGGAGCTGTTTTTT. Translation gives CASSQDTGPGELFF.